These T cell receptor beta chains were read from a single sample in a study of early T cells in non-severe SARS-CoV-2 infection. TCRdb processed the 5' RACE reads anew with MiXCR; each CDR3 protein has one entry. The sample contains 25,000 to 30,000 distinct CDR3 sequences, approximately 4.8% of which appear only once. Sample: whole blood. These receptors all come from an adult who was a healthcare worker with PCR-confirmed SARS-CoV-2 infection or an uninfected control (not recorded which). Each CDR3 is given with its conserved first and last residue. The D gene is left open where the match is weak. Clone size is stated in some rows and not others, as once, few, many or a class when expanded.

>TRBD2|TRBV6-5|TRBJ2-1|many
CASSYAWGGNNEQFF
TGTGCCAGCAGTTACGCGTGGGGGGGTAACAATGAGCAGTTCTTC
>NA|TRBV11-2|TRBJ2-3|many
CASSLGLTRTSTDTQYF
TGTGCCAGCAGCTTAGGGCTAACTCGGACTAGCACAGATACGCAGTATTTT
>TRBD1|TRBV12-3/TRBV12-4|TRBJ1-1|many
CASSTGGRNTEAFF
TGTGCCAGCAGCACAGGGGGCCGGAACACTGAAGCTTTCTTT
>NA|TRBV9|TRBJ2-3|NA
CASSGLGSTDTQYF
TGTGCCAGCAGCGGGCTAGGTAGCACAGATACGCAGTATTTT
>TRBD1|TRBV9|TRBJ2-3|NA
CASSADRGLRTDTQYF
TGTGCCAGCAGCGCTGACAGGGGGCTGCGCACAGATACGCAGTATTTT
>NA|TRBV7-2|TRBJ1-3|many
CASSLHTSGNTIYF
TGTGCCAGCAGCTTACACACCTCTGGAAACACCATATATTTT
>TRBD2|TRBV5-5|TRBJ2-2|few
CASQLAGGNTGELFF
TGTGCCAGCCAACTAGCGGGGGGCAACACCGGGGAGCTGTTTTTT
>TRBD1|TRBV18|TRBJ2-1|many
CASSSYSGTGVQNEQFF
TGTGCCAGCTCATCCTATTCCGGGACAGGGGTTCAGAATGAGCAGTTCTTC
>NA|TRBV30|TRBJ2-2|many
CAWSVTDGTGELFF
TGTGCCTGGAGTGTAACAGATGGCACCGGGGAGCTGTTTTTT
>TRBD2|TRBV5-5|TRBJ2-3|many
CASRRTSGATDTQYF
TGTGCCAGCAGGCGGACTAGCGGGGCTACAGATACGCAGTATTTT
>TRBD1|TRBV5-4|TRBJ2-3|many
CASSQGTGDPSTDTQYF
TGTGCCAGCAGCCAAGGGACAGGGGACCCTAGCACAGATACGCAGTATTTT
>TRBD1|TRBV7-2|TRBJ1-1|many
CASSLLGGLTEAFF
TGTGCCAGCAGCTTATTAGGGGGCCTCACTGAAGCTTTCTTT
>NA|TRBV11-2|TRBJ2-5|NA
CASSLYQETQYF
TGTGCCAGCAGTTTGTACCAAGAGACCCAGTACTTC
>NA|TRBV27|TRBJ1-5|many
CASSPFDTGNQPQHF
TGTGCCAGCAGTCCTTTCGACACCGGCAATCAGCCCCAGCATTTT
>NA|TRBV20-1|TRBJ1-5|many
CSALRGNQPQHF
TGCAGTGCTTTAAGGGGGAATCAGCCCCAGCATTTT
>NA|TRBV4-1|TRBJ2-5|many
CASSLHRLQVGQETQYF
TGCGCCAGCAGCCTCCACCGCCTCCAGGTCGGCCAAGAGACCCAGTACTTC
>TRBD1|TRBV14|TRBJ1-6|many
CASSAQGFRNSPLHF
TGTGCCAGCTCCGCACAGGGGTTCCGTAATTCACCCCTCCACTTT
>NA|TRBV6-2/TRBV6-3|TRBJ2-7|medium-sized
CASRLRGDFYEQYF
TGTGCCAGCAGGCTCAGGGGGGATTTCTACGAGCAGTACTTC
>NA|TRBV28|TRBJ2-1|many
CASSFGLRGGPYNEQFF
TGTGCCAGCAGTTTTGGGCTAAGGGGGGGGCCCTACAATGAGCAGTTCTTC
>NA|TRBV12-3/TRBV12-4|TRBJ1-3|NA
CASSFERRVGNTIYF
TGTGCCAGCAGTTTTGAACGGCGAGTTGGAAACACCATATATTTT
>NA|TRBV12-3/TRBV12-4|TRBJ2-1|medium-sized
CASSLNRWNEQFF
TGTGCCAGCAGTTTAAACAGGTGGAATGAGCAGTTCTTC
>TRBD2|TRBV30|TRBJ2-3|NA
CAWTLLAGGTDTQYF
TGTGCCTGGACCCTACTAGCGGGGGGCACAGATACGCAGTATTTT
>NA|TRBV9|TRBJ2-2|many
CASSVEPDQGAGELFF
TGTGCCAGCAGCGTAGAGCCCGATCAGGGAGCCGGGGAGCTGTTTTTT
>NA|TRBV7-8|TRBJ2-2|many
CASSFSQGNTGELFF
TGTGCCAGCAGCTTTTCCCAGGGTAACACCGGGGAGCTGTTTTTT
>NA|TRBV20-1|TRBJ1-6|many
CSARGTGGLNSPLHF
TGCAGTGCTAGAGGTACGGGCGGCCTTAATTCACCCCTCCACTTT
>NA|TRBV6-2/TRBV6-3|TRBJ1-2|few
CASSPAGGRGYTF
TGTGCCAGCAGTCCGGCAGGAGGAAGGGGCTACACCTTC
>NA|TRBV3-1|TRBJ2-7|few
CASSQRSYEQYF
TGTGCCAGCAGCCAAAGAAGTTACGAGCAGTACTTC
>TRBD2|TRBV7-2|TRBJ2-2|many
CASSPPRGRGYTGELFF
TGTGCCAGCAGCCCCCCTCGAGGGCGGGGGTACACCGGGGAGCTGTTTTTT
>NA|TRBV6-2/TRBV6-3|TRBJ1-1|many
CASSYGGATEAFF
TGTGCCAGCAGTTACGGGGGCGCGACTGAAGCTTTCTTT
>TRBD1|TRBV28|TRBJ1-4|many
CASSLTTGIFEKLFF
TGTGCCAGCAGTTTAACGACAGGGATTTTTGAAAAACTGTTTTTT
>NA|TRBV20-1|TRBJ1-5|many
CSARDSVFNQPQHF
TGCAGTGCTAGAGATTCTGTATTCAATCAGCCCCAGCATTTT
>TRBD1|TRBV20-1|TRBJ1-2|medium-sized
CSAASGGQANYGYTF
TGCAGTGCTGCCTCAGGGGGACAAGCTAACTATGGCTACACCTTC
>TRBD1|TRBV24-1|TRBJ2-2|many
CATSDIWTGGELFF
TGTGCCACCAGTGATATCTGGACAGGCGGGGAGCTGTTTTTT
>NA|TRBV29-1|TRBJ1-1|many
CSVEGGKTEAFF
TGCAGCGTTGAAGGAGGCAAGACTGAAGCTTTCTTT
>NA|TRBV27|TRBJ2-1|many
CASSRGGAYNEQFF
TGTGCCAGCAGCAGGGGTGGCGCCTACAATGAGCAGTTCTTC
>TRBD1|TRBV6-6|TRBJ1-1|many
CASSYGTGGTEAFF
TGTGCCAGCAGTTACGGGACAGGGGGGACTGAAGCTTTCTTT
>NA|TRBV3-1|TRBJ2-7|many
CASSQDFILGQEQYF
TGTGCCAGCAGCCAAGATTTTATATTAGGGCAAGAGCAGTACTTC
>NA|TRBV28|TRBJ1-5|NA
CASSLIGARNQPQHF
TGTGCCAGCAGTTTAATTGGGGCTCGCAATCAGCCCCAGCATTTT
>NA|TRBV2|TRBJ1-5|many
CASSEARTNQPQHF
TGTGCCAGCAGTGAAGCGAGGACAAATCAGCCCCAGCATTTT
>NA|TRBV13|TRBJ2-1|many
CASSPPSRAEQFF
TGTGCCAGCAGCCCCCCCTCGAGGGCTGAGCAGTTCTTC
>NA|TRBV20-1|TRBJ2-7|many
CSASDRTIYEQYF
TGCAGTGCTAGTGACAGGACAATCTACGAGCAGTACTTC
>TRBD1|TRBV20-1|TRBJ2-1|many
CSARKTGSYYNEQFF
TGCAGTGCGAGAAAGACAGGGTCATACTACAATGAGCAGTTCTTC
>NA|TRBV7-2|TRBJ2-3|medium-sized
CASNHDSTDTQYF
TGTGCCAGCAACCATGACAGCACAGATACGCAGTATTTT
>TRBD1|TRBV20-1|TRBJ2-1|many
CSWTGEYGHEQFF
TGCAGTTGGACAGGGGAGTATGGTCATGAGCAGTTCTTC
>NA|TRBV7-9|TRBJ1-1|many
CASSDRGDTEAFF
TGTGCCAGCAGCGACAGAGGCGATACTGAAGCTTTCTTT
>NA|TRBV20-1|TRBJ1-4|few
CSARDPRESNEKLFF
TGCAGTGCTAGAGATCCCAGAGAGTCTAATGAAAAACTGTTTTTT
>NA|TRBV20-1|TRBJ2-1|NA
CSGRLSSSYNEQFF
TGCAGCGGACGACTATCGAGCTCCTACAATGAGCAGTTCTTC
>TRBD1|TRBV11-2|TRBJ2-1|many
CASSTIRDSPYNEQFF
TGTGCCAGCAGCACAATCCGGGACAGCCCCTACAATGAGCAGTTCTTC
>NA|TRBV7-2|TRBJ2-2|few
CASSLARQAGELFF
TGTGCCAGCAGCTTAGCGAGGCAGGCCGGGGAGCTGTTTTTT
>NA|TRBV28|TRBJ2-7|many
CASSDPGTYPYEQYF
TGTGCCAGCAGTGACCCCGGGACTTACCCCTACGAGCAGTACTTC
>NA|TRBV2|TRBJ1-6|many
CASSDIDNSPLHF
TGTGCCAGCAGTGATATCGATAATTCACCCCTCCACTTT
>NA|TRBV30|TRBJ2-3|many
CAWSVPSSRGGRTDTQYF
TGTGCCTGGAGTGTCCCCAGCAGTAGGGGGGGCCGCACAGATACGCAGTATTTT
>NA|TRBV5-5|TRBJ2-5|many
CASSRRTDQETQYF
TGTGCCAGCAGCCGCAGGACAGACCAAGAGACCCAGTACTTC
>NA|TRBV25-1|TRBJ2-3|few
CASSDQSPDTQYF
TGTGCCAGCAGTGACCAGTCTCCAGATACGCAGTATTTT
>NA|TRBV25-1|TRBJ2-1|many
CASSGFFNEQFF
TGTGCCAGCAGCGGGTTTTTCAATGAGCAGTTCTTC
>TRBD1|TRBV7-9|TRBJ2-2|few
CASSTPGQGFYTGELFF
TGTGCCAGCAGTACACCGGGACAGGGTTTTTACACCGGGGAGCTGTTTTTT
>NA|TRBV3-1|TRBJ2-7|many
CASADGTYEQYF
TGTGCCAGTGCTGACGGTACCTACGAGCAGTACTTC
>NA|TRBV11-3|TRBJ2-3|many
CASSRGGESTDTQYF
TGTGCCAGCAGCCGTGGAGGAGAAAGCACAGATACGCAGTATTTT
>TRBD1|TRBV24-1|TRBJ2-3|many
CATSDPRGRPDTQYF
TGTGCCACCAGTGACCCCAGGGGGCGCCCAGATACGCAGTATTTT
>NA|TRBV6-5|TRBJ2-3|many
CASSFGDTQYF
TGTGCCAGCAGTTTCGGGGATACGCAGTATTTT